This T cell receptor (beta chain) was found in a study of blood T cell repertoires in COVID-19 (dated by TCRdb to about 2020). In the study overall: Samples from collaborators originated in the United States, Italy and Spain and spanned both the acute and convalescent phases of COVID-19. Subjects who had been exposed to COVID-19, were actively infected with it, or had recovered from it provided the deeply sampled blood TCRbeta repertoires that made up the dataset. Samples were obtained from the ongoing ImmuneRACE study (first 160 participants) and from over a thousand subjects provided by 6 global collaborators. Where HLA class I and class II types were available, the types were taken from metadata supplied by the sample provider, not from assay-based typing. The sample metadata nearly always contained a de-identified subject ID, COVID-19 status, age in years and sex. The material from the prospective study consisted of cDNA or gDNA derived from T cells, B-cell-depleted T cells, or PBMCs. The repertoires were made available in a free public database intended to serve as a resource for research on the immune response to SARS-CoV-2. Beyond this particular receptor, the publication reports: The quantity of clinical and demographic metadata differed by source and by participant and was supplied without curation.

Germline trimming amounts to 2 bases on V and 7 bases on J, with 9 as the count of junction bases outside the gene matches. Reading the germline V gene gives CDR1 SGDLS and CDR2 YYNGEE. The CDR3 contains 14 residues, cysteine and phenylalanine counted. The CDR3 DNA has 42 bases and is translated from base 1. TCRbeta CDR3 regions were amplified from genomic DNA using the immunoSEQ Assay, a bias-controlled multiplex PCR. Under the source paper's analysis protocol: The number of nucleated cells in each sample was estimated from the amplification of reference gene primers within the assay. Sequence reads were collapsed and filtered to measure the absolute abundance of every unique TCRbeta CDR3 rearrangement. For each sample, productive Simpson clonality was calculated as the square root of Simpson's diversity index across productive rearrangements. Here the immuneACCESS table is served through TCRdb, limited to in-frame sequences with V and J called. Missing clones are a known gap in these copies; in checked studies unresolved V genes cover under half, and the rest lacks a known reason. V and J calls plus clone size are reproduced from that table; the DNA served to infer D and trimming. This sample comprises fewer than 250,000 clones, 86% of them detected only once. The ten largest clonotypes hold 2% to 2.5% of the sample.

Participants in the prospective study were aged roughly 18 to 100 years, lived in 20 to 25 United States geographic areas, and enrolled through a virtual design. In the prospective study, participants were assigned to cohorts based on the clinical history participants reported in a screening survey and a study questionnaire. Recovered participants in ImmuneRACE Cohort 3 were defined by two consecutive negative NP/OP PCR tests, clearance by a healthcare professional, or resolution of symptoms. In the prospective study, mobile phlebotomists collected whole blood, serum and a nasopharyngeal or oropharyngeal swab from each participant. Over a roughly 2-month period, participants in the prospective study had the option of providing additional blood draws and questionnaires. Prospective study blood samples were shipped either frozen or at room temperature before DNA extraction. Note on this clone: This receptor's antigen is unknown. Base qualities are not provided; no much larger clone lies one nucleotide away.

The chain was built from TRBV9 and TRBJ2-7; 7 junctional bases match TRBD2. The sample taken for sequencing was PBMCs or T cells enriched from blood (not recorded which). This TCR came from a woman aged 45-65 years who had recovered from COVID-19. This receptor carries the CDR3 CASSVSGWGGEQYF. The DNA reads TGTGCCAGCAGCGTTAGCGGGTGGGGAGGAGAGCAGTACTTC.